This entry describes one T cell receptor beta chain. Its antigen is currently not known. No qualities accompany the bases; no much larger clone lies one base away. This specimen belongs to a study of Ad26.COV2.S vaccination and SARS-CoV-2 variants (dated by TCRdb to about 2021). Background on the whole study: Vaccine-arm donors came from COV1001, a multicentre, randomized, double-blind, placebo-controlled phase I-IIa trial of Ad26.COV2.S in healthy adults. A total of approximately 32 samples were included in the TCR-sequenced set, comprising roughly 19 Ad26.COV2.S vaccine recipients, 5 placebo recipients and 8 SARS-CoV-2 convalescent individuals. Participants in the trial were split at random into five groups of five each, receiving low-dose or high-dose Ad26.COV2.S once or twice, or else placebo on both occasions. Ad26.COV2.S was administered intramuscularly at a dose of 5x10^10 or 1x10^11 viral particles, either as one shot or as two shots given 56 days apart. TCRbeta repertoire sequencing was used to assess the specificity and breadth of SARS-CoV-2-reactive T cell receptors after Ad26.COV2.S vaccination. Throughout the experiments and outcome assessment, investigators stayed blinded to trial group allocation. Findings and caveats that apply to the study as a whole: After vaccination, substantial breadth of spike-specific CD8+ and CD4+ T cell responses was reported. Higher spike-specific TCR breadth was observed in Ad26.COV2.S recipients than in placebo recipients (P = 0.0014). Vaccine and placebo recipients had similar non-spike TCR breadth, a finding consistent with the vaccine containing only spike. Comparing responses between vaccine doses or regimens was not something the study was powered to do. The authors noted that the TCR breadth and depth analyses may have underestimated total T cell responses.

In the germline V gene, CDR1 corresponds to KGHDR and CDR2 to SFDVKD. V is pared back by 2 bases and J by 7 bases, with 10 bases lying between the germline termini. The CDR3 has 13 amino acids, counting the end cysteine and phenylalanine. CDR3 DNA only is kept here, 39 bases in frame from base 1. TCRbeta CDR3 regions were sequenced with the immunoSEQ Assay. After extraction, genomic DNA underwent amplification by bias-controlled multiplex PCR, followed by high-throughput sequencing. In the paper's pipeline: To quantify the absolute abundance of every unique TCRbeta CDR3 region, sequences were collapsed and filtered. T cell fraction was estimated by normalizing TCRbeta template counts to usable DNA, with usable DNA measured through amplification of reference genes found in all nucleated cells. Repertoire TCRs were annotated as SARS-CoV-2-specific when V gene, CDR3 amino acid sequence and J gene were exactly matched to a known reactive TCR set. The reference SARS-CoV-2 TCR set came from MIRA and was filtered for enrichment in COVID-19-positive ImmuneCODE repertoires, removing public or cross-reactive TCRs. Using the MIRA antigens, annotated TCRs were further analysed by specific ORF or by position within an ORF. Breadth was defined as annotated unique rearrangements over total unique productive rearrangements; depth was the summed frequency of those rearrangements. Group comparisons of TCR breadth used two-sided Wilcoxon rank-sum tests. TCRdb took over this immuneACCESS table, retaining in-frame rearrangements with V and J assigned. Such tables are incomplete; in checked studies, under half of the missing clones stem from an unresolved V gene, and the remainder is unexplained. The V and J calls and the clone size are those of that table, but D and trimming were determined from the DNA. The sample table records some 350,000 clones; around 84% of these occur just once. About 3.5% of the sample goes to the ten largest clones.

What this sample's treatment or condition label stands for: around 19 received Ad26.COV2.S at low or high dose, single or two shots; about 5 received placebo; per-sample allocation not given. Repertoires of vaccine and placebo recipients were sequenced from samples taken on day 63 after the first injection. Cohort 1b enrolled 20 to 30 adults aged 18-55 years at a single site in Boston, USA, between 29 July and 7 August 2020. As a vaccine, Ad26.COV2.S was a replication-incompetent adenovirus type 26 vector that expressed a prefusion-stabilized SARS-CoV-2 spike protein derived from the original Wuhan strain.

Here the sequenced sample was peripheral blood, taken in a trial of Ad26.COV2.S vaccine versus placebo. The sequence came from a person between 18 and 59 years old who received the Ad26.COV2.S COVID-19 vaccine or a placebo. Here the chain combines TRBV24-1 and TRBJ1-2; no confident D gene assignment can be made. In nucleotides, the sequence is TGTGCCACCAGTGATTCAAGTGGAACTGGCTACACCTTC. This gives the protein CATSDSSGTGYTF.